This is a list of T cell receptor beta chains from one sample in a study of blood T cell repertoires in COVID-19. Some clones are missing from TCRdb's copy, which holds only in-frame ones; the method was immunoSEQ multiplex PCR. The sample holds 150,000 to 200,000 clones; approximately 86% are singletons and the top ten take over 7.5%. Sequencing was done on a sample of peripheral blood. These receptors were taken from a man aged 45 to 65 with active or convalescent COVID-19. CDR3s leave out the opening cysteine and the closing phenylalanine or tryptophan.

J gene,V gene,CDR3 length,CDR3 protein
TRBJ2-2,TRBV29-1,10,SGFGQAGELF
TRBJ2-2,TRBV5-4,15,ASSLSSGPTGTGELF
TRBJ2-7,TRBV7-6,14,ASSPPTGTGKYEQY
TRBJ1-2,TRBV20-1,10,SASTQGYGYT
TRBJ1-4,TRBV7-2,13,ASSLATGVGEKLF
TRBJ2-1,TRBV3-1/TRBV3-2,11,ASSQVTGGEQF
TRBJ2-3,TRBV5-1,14,ASSLEGGVTTDTQY
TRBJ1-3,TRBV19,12,ASSIGQGAYTIY
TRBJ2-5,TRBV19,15,ASSIWQGAEDQETQY
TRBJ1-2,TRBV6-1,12,ASSESGGAGGYT
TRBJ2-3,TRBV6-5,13,ASSYSNRGPDTQY
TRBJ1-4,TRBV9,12,ASSVGAPDEKLF
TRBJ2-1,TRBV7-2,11,ASSLDNYNEQF
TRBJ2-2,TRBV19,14,ASSGYGREDHGELF
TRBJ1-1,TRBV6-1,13,ASSEATGGRTEAF
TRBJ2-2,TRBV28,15,ASSPHSGRGDTGELF
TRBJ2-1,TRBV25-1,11,ASSDEGWNEQF
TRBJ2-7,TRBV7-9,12,ASSWESWSYEQY
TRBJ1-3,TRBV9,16,ASSPSLGVLGSGNTIY
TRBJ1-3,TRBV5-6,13,ASAPGVYSGNTIY
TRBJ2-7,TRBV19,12,ASSYGTGDYEQY
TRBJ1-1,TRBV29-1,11,SEQTGGATKAF
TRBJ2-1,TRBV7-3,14,ASSLTSGSASNEQF
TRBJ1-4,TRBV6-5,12,ASSLRGVNEKLF
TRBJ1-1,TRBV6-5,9,ASTVNTEAF
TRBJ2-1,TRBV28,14,ASRGSGRELYNEQF
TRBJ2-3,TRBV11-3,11,ASSQTRGDTQY
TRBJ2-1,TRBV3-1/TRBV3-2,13,ASSPRLAGVSEQF
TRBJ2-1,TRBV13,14,ASSPRTSGTYNEQF
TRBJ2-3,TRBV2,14,ASSEDRTTSTDTQY
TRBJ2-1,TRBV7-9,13,ASSLRLAAYNEQF
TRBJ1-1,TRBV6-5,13,ASTTSLGGNTEAF
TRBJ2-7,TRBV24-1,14,ATSALISRGSYEQY